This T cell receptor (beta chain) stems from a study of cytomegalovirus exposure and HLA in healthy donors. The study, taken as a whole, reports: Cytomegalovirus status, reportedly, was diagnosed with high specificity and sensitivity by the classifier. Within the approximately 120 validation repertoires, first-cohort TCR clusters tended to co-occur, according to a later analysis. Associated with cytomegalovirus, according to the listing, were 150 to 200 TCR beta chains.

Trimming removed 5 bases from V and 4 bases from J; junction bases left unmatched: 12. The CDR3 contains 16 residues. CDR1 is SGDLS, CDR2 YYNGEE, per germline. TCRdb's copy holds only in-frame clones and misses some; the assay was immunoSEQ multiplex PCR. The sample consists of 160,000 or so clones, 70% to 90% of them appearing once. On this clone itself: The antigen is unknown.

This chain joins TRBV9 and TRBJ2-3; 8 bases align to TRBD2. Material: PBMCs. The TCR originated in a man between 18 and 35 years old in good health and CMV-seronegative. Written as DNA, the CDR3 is TGTGCCAGCAGTCGCAAGGGACTAGATATTCCAGATACGCAGTATTTT. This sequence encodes CASSRKGLDIPDTQYF. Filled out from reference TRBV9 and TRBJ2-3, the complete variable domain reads DSGVTQTPKHLITATGQRVTLRCSPRSGDLSVYWYQQSLDQGLQFLIQYYNGEERAKGNILERFSAQQFPDLHSELNLSSLELGDSALYFCASSRKGLDIPDTQYFGPGTRLTVL.